This T cell receptor beta chain was found in a study of cytotoxic CD8 clonotypes in ibrutinib-treated CLL. Study findings and constraints: Once treatment began, public clonotypes, which were uncommon, contracted or stayed stable. Having risen at ibrutinib response, clonality had fallen back toward baseline by progression. Starting clonality was above that of age-matched healthy donors and tracked circulating CD8+ T-cell counts.

Germline values: CDR1 MNHEY, CDR2 SMNVEV (reference sequence). The length of the CDR3 is 14 residues. Trimming took 4 bases from V and 4 from J, leaving 14 bases between them. Sequencing used immunoSEQ multiplex PCR; TCRdb keeps in-frame clones, though not all of them. Found here are about 63,000 clones, 57% of them singletons; the top ten hold approximately 14%. This clone was recorded at least ten times. Its antigen is currently unknown. The sample has other DNA sequences that encode this CDR3 too. Sequenced here: PBMCs, sampled after 12 months of ibrutinib treatment. This receptor was identified in a human donor with chronic lymphocytic leukemia. V and J are TRBV27 and TRBJ2-7, with TRBD1 as a possible D gene (6 bases). CDR3 residues: CASSSQGVRYEQYF. The CDR3 DNA reads TGTGCCAGCAGTTCACAGGGAGTCAGGTACGAGCAGTACTTC.